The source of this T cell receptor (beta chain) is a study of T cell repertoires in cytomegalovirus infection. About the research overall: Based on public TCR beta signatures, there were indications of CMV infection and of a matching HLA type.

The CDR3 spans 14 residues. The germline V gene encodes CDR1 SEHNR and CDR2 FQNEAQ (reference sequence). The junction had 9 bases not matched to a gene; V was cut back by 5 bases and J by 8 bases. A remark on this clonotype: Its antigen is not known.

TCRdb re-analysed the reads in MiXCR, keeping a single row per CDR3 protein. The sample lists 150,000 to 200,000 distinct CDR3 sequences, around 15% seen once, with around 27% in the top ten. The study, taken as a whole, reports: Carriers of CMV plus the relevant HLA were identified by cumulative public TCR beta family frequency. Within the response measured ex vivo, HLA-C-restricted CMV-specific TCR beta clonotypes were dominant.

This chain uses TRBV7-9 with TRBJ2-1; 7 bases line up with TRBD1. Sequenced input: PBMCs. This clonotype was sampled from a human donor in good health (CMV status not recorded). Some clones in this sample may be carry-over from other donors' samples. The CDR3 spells CASSLVHRGDEQFF. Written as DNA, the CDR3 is TGTGCCAGCAGCCTGGTGCACAGGGGCGATGAGCAGTTCTTC.